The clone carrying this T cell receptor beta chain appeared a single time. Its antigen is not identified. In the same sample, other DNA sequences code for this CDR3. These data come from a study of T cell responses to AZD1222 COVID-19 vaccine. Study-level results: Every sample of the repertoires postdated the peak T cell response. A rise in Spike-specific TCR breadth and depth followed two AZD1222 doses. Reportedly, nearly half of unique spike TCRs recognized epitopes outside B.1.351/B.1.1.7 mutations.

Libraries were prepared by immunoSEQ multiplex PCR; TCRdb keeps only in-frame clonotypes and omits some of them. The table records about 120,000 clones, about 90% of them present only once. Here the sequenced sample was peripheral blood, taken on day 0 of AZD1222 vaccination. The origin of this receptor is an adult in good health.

CDR3 DNA: TGTGCCAGCAGCGACAGGGGAGGCACTGAAGCTTTCTTT. This encodes CASSDRGGTEAFF. The chain couples TRBV3-1 (or the pseudogene TRBV3-2) to TRBJ1-1; the match to TRBD1 covers 8 bases. CDR3 length: 13 amino acids. Germline V gives CDR1 LGHDT, CDR2 YNNKEL (reference sequence). V lost 5 bases and J lost 4; bases outside the gene matches: 3.